The TCR beta chain described here comes from a study of OX40 agonist ivuxolimab in advanced cancers. Looking at the study overall: Dosing consisted of intravenous ivuxolimab at 0.01 to 10 mg/kg every 2 weeks. Prior anti-PD-1, anti-PD-L1 or anti-CTLA-4 therapy did not bar entry, and roughly 40% had some.

The assay was immunoSEQ multiplex PCR, and TCRdb's table has in-frame clones only and misses some. The repertoire holds tens of thousands of clones, about 80% seen once, with around 4.2% in the top ten. There are 15 residues in the CDR3. CDR1 and CDR2 from the germline V gene are SGDLS and YYNGEE. V dropped 0 bases and J dropped 5 bases, with 11 bases sitting between them. This receptor was identified in an adult with an advanced solid tumor such as melanoma, head and neck, liver or kidney cancer. The sequencing used CD4+ or CD8+ T cells sorted from blood, collected in a trial of the OX40 agonist ivuxolimab. V is TRBV9 and J is TRBJ2-2; D call uncertain. CDR3 DNA: TGTGCCAGCAGCGTAGCGCCGGACCCTACCGGGGAGCTGTTTTTT. Translating gives CASSVAPDPTGELFF.